What follows is one T cell receptor (beta chain) and its context. Random-hexamer reverse transcription was applied to roughly 0.5 to 1 ug RNA. TCRdb called the immunoSEQ multiplex PCR reads again in MiXCR, with one record for every CDR3 protein. Of approximately 130,000 distinct CDR3 sequences listed, about 90% were seen once; the top ten hold about 0.23%. This entry comes from a study of CD8 T cells in Susac syndrome. The TCR originated in a human donor with multiple sclerosis. The material sequenced was CD8+ T cells from PBMCs.

The CDR3 spells CASSLGVWTSGRGEQFF. The CDR3 nucleotides read TGTGCCAGCAGTTTGGGAGTCTGGACTAGCGGGAGGGGTGAGCAGTTCTTC. The rearrangement uses TRBV27 and TRBJ2-1; TRBD2 aligns across 15 bases. V lost 3 bases, J lost 9 bases, and 9 bases stayed unmatched. The CDR3 runs to 17 residues. Germline V gives CDR1 MNHEY, CDR2 SMNVEV (reference sequence).